This T cell receptor beta chain derives from a study of blood T cell repertoires in COVID-19. Study information: T cells, B-cell-depleted T cells, or PBMCs supplied cDNA or gDNA.

Produced via immunoSEQ multiplex PCR; TCRdb's table is partial and in-frame only. The table includes about 210,000 clones, approximately 82% detected once. The V end was cut by 1 base, the J end by 4 bases, with 11 bases between. The CDR3 is made up of 15 amino acids. In germline, CDR1 is LNHNV, CDR2 YYDKDF (reference sequence). The chain links TRBV15 to TRBJ1-3; D might be TRBD1 (5 bases). The specimen sequenced was peripheral blood. The TCR was taken from a woman aged 40-49 years with acute or convalescent COVID-19. The CDR3 is CATSRGQGRGNTIYF. The CDR3 region has the DNA TGTGCCACCAGCAGAGGTCAGGGCCGCGGAAACACCATATATTTT.